The 15 T cell receptor beta chains reported below all come from one sample, sequenced in a study of cytomegalovirus exposure and HLA in healthy donors. This PCR relied on a set of 60 Vbeta primers and 13 Jbeta primers. Sequencing used immunoSEQ multiplex PCR; TCRdb keeps in-frame clones, though not all of them. The data show around 100,000 clones, over 75% seen once. Sequenced material: PBMCs. The receptors stem from a woman aged 18-29 years in good health and CMV-seropositive.

The chain combines TRBV5-1 with TRBJ2-7, with TRBD2 matching over 9 bases. The CDR3 totals 15 residues. J lost 2 bases, V lost 4 bases, and 7 bases had no gene match. Germline V gene data show CDR1 as SGHRS and CDR2 as YFSETQ. The CDR3 DNA follows: TGCGCCAGCAGCCCTCAGACTAGCGGACCCTACGAGCAGTACTTC. Translating gives CASSPQTSGPYEQYF.

The chain joins TRBV2 to TRBJ2-3; 8 nucleotides match TRBD2. Germline CDR1 is SNHLY and CDR2 is FYNNEI. J was trimmed by 2 bases and V by 4 bases; bases with no gene match: 5. The CDR3 has 15 amino acids. CDR3 nucleotides: TGTGCCAGCAGTGGGACTAGCACTTACACAGATACGCAGTATTTT. Its protein is CASSGTSTYTDTQYF.

The chain combines TRBV11-2 with TRBJ2-5; TRBD2 aligns across 12 bases. The CDR3 has 17 amino acids. V shed 4 bases and J 2 bases; nucleotides not matched to a gene: 8. Germline values: CDR1 SGHAT, CDR2 FQNNGV. The CDR3 DNA follows: TGTGCCAGCAGCTCCAAGACTAGCGGGAGTGGGCAAGAGACCCAGTACTTC. It yields the protein CASSSKTSGSGQETQYF.

The genes are TRBV7-8 and TRBJ2-5; D is possibly TRBD2 (6 bases). The CDR3 runs 15 residues. V was cut by 5 bases and J by 1 base, with 14 bases left in between. CDR1 is SGHVS and CDR2 is FQNEAQ in the germline V gene. CDR3 loop: CASSPGVGGQETQYF. The CDR3 DNA is TGTGCCAGCAGCCCCGGTGTGGGGGGCCAAGAGACCCAGTACTTC.

The genes are TRBV10-3 and TRBJ1-1; D unclear. CDR1 ENHRY and CDR2 SYGVKD come from the germline V gene. The CDR3 loop spans 15 amino acids. V was shortened by 5 bases and J by 1 base, with 14 bases between the two germline ends. CDR3 DNA: TGTGCCATCAGTTCAACTATGACCGCGAACACTGAAGCTTTCTTT. Encoded protein: CAISSTMTANTEAFF.

The chain links TRBV7-9 to TRBJ1-1; TRBD1 matches 12 bases. The ends lost 5 bases at V and 4 bases at J; junction bases unmatched: 8. Germline assignment: CDR1 SEHNR and CDR2 FQNEAQ (reference sequence). The CDR3 extends over 16 amino acids. The CDR3 loop reads CASSTRDRGPGTEAFF. The CDR3 nucleotides read TGTGCCAGCAGCACGCGGGACAGGGGGCCCGGCACTGAAGCTTTCTTT.

The rearrangement joins TRBV28 to TRBJ1-2; perhaps TRBD1 as D (5 bases). The ends were cut back, 6 bases at V and 1 base at J, with 9 bases in the middle. The V gene's germline CDR1 is MDHEN and CDR2 SYDVKM. This CDR3 is 13 amino acids long. Written as DNA, the CDR3 is TGTGCCAGCAGCTCCGACAGTAACTATGGCTACACCTTC. Translating it yields CASSSDSNYGYTF.

This rearrangement joins TRBV5-1 to TRBJ2-7; no definite D call. The CDR3 has 12 residues. Trimming took off 0 bases at V and 6 bases at J, with 7 bases between the two ends. The germline V gene encodes CDR1 SGHRS and CDR2 YFSETQ. CDR3 protein: CASSLDWAEQYF. CDR3 DNA sequence: TGCGCCAGCAGCTTGGACTGGGCCGAGCAGTACTTC. The full variable domain, completed using reference TRBV5-1 and TRBJ2-7, is KAGVTQTPRYLIKTRGQQVTLSCSPISGHRSVSWYQQTPGQGLQFLFEYFSETQRNKGNFPGRFSGRQFSNSRSEMNVSTLELGDSALYLCASSLDWAEQYFGPGTRLTVT.

The V call is TRBV28, the J call TRBJ1-1, with TRBD1 as a possible D gene (5 bases). This CDR3 comprises 16 residues. V lost 6 bases, J lost 0 bases, and 17 bases lay in between. Germline values: CDR1 MDHEN, CDR2 SYDVKM. As DNA, the CDR3 is TGTGCCAGCAGGGAGGGACTTCGAGGTATGAACACTGAAGCTTTCTTT. Amino acid sequence: CASREGLRGMNTEAFF.

This clone has only one observation. This chain uses TRBV5-6 with TRBJ1-1; no firm D call. Trimming removed 4 bases at V and 0 bases at J, with 7 bases between. The V gene's germline CDR1 is SGHDT and CDR2 YYEEEE. The CDR3 is 13 residues long. The CDR3 here is CASSPRLNTEAFF. CDR3 nucleotide sequence: TGTGCCAGCAGCCCCCGGTTGAACACTGAAGCTTTCTTT. The full variable domain, in which reference TRBV5-6 and TRBJ1-1 provide the parts outside the CDR3, is DAGVTQSPTHLIKTRGQQVTLRCSPKSGHDTVSWYQQALGQGPQFIFQYYEEEERQRGNFPDRFSGHQFPNYSSELNVNALLLGDSALYLCASSPRLNTEAFFGQGTRLTVV.

This chain links TRBV5-6 with TRBJ2-1; 10 bases agree with TRBD2. The germline gives CDR1 SGHDT, CDR2 YYEEEE. Unmatched junction bases numbered 5, after V lost 4 bases and J lost 4 bases. The CDR3 is made up of 15 amino acids. The CDR3 protein is CASSQTSGAYNEQFF. Here the CDR3 DNA reads TGTGCCAGCAGCCAAACTAGCGGGGCATACAATGAGCAGTTCTTC.

This clone was picked up a small number of times. CDR3 sequence reads: CAWSSSPLYTIYF. For the CDR3, the DNA is TGTGCCTGGAGTTCCTCACCTCTATACACCATATATTTT. The V call is TRBV30, the J call TRBJ1-3; D ambiguous. CDR1 GTSNPN and CDR2 SVGIG come from the germline V gene (reference sequence). The CDR3 has 13 amino acids. Trimming removed 2 bases at V and 8 bases at J, with 13 bases between.

The rearrangement uses TRBV27 and TRBJ2-1; tentative D call: TRBD2 (6 bases). V was cut by 7 bases and J by 10 bases, with 11 bases left in between. The germline V gene encodes CDR1 MNHEY and CDR2 SMNVEV (reference sequence). The CDR3 contains 11 residues. CDR3 DNA: TGTGCCAGCATCACGGGGAGGGAGCAGTTCTTC. This sequence encodes CASITGREQFF.

The J gene is TRBJ2-2, the V gene TRBV6-5; 7 bases are a match to TRBD2. Germline V CDR1 and CDR2: MNHEY, SVGAGI. This CDR3 contains 15 residues. Trimming at V came to 4 bases and at J to 6 bases, leaving 8 bases not matched to a gene. The CDR3 protein is CASSLQRDKAGELFF. The CDR3 coding sequence is TGTGCCAGCAGTTTGCAGCGGGATAAGGCCGGGGAGCTGTTTTTT.

This clone was seen only once. The CDR3 DNA reads TGTGCCTGCCTCGATGGCTACACCTTC. Protein: CACLDGYTF. The V call is TRBV30, the J call TRBJ1-2, with D unclear. There are 9 residues in the CDR3. In germline, CDR1 is GTSNPN, CDR2 SVGIG (reference sequence). Deletions cut 6 bases from V and 6 bases from J, with 5 bases between.